Presented here are 7 T cell receptor beta chains from one specimen sequenced in a study of Graves' ophthalmopathy and Graves' hyperthyroidism. From RNA, the CDR3 regions of TCR beta chains were amplified and sequenced. Scientists carried out first-round RT-PCR using HTBI primers and then a second-round multiplex PCR. TCRdb redid the calling of the multiplex PCR reads with MiXCR, one entry per CDR3 protein. This sample yields hundreds of thousands of distinct CDR3 sequences, of which 14% are seen a single time; about a tenth belongs to the top ten. Material for sequencing was blood. Receptor source: a woman in her thirties with Graves' ophthalmopathy.

The chain links TRBV12-3 or TRBV12-4 to TRBJ2-1; D uncertain. The CDR3 has 13 amino acids. The germline V and J ends were trimmed by 3 bases and 7 bases, with 10 bases remaining between them. DNA for the CDR3: TGTGCCAGCAGTTTTTCGGTAATGAATGAGCAGTTCTTC. Protein sequence: CASSFSVMNEQFF.

This clonotype was detected a few times. V and J are TRBV28 and TRBJ1-5; no clear D gene. The CDR3 length is 14 residues. Germline lookup yields CDR1 MDHEN and CDR2 SYDVKM. Trimming took off 2 bases at V and 4 bases at J, with 9 bases between the two ends. The CDR3: CASSLRVGNQPQHF. CDR3 in DNA: TGTGCCAGCAGTTTAAGGGTGGGGAATCAGCCCCAGCATTTT.

This clonotype was picked up many times. This chain joins TRBV20-1 and TRBJ1-2, with D unresolved. With 1 base removed from V and 3 bases from J, the gap between germline ends came to 18 bases. CDR3 length: 16 residues. Germline CDR1 and CDR2: DFQATT and SNEGSKA (reference sequence). The CDR3 DNA reads TGCAGTGCTAGAGTAGCGGAGACACTGATTTACTATGGCTACACCTTC. Protein sequence: CSARVAETLIYYGYTF.

This clonotype has a count of ten or more. V and J are TRBV2 and TRBJ1-2; 7 positions agree with TRBD1. V lost 5 bases and J lost 7; bases outside the gene matches: 10. The CDR3 sequence is 14 residues long. Germline values: CDR1 SNHLY, CDR2 FYNNEI. CDR3 nucleotides: TGTGCCAGCAGTAGCCTACAGGGGCTTGGTGGCTACACCTTC. Protein sequence: CASSSLQGLGGYTF.

This clonotype appeared many times. The V call is TRBV12-3 or TRBV12-4, the J call TRBJ2-5; D is uncertain. CDR3 length: 15 amino acids. V lost 1 base, J lost 4 bases, and 13 bases lay in between. The chain's CDR3 is CASSLGGAVGETQYF. The CDR3 DNA is TGTGCCAGCAGTTTAGGTGGTGCGGTCGGAGAGACCCAGTACTTC.

CDR3 in DNA: TGCGCCAGCAGCCAAGCTACTACTTTTGGCCACGAGCAGTACTTC. Translating gives CASSQATTFGHEQYF. This chain joins TRBV4-1 and TRBJ2-7, with no clear D. This CDR3 has 15 residues. The ends were cut back, 1 base at V and 5 bases at J, with 15 bases in the middle. Germline assignment: CDR1 MGHRA and CDR2 YSYEKL.

Ten or more counts support this clonotype. The chain joins TRBV12-3 or TRBV12-4 to TRBJ1-1; weak D call: TRBD1 (6 bases). Trimming shortened V by 6 bases and J by 1 base, and 9 bases separated the two germline ends. This CDR3 contains 13 residues. CDR3 coding DNA: TGTGCCAGCAGGGACAGACCGAACACTGAAGCTTTCTTT. It is translated as CASRDRPNTEAFF.